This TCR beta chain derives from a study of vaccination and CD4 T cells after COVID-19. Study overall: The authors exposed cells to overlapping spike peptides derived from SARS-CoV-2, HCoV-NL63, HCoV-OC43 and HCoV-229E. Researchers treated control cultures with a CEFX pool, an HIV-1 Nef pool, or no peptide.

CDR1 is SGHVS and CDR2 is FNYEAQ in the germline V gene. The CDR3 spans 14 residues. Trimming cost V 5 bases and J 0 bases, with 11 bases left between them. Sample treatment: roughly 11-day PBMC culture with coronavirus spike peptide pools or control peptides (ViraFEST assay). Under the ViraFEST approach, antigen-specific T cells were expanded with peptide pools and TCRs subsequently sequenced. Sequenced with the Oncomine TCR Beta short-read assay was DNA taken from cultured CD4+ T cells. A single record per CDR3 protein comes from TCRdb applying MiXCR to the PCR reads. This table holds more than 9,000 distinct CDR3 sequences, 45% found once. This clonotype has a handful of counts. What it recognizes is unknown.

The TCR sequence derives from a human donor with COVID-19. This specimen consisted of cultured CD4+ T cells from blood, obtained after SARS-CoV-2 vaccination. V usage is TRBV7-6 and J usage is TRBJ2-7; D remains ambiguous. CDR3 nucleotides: TGTGCCAGCAGCAAAAATGACATCTCCTACGAGCAGTACTTC. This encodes CASSKNDISYEQYF.